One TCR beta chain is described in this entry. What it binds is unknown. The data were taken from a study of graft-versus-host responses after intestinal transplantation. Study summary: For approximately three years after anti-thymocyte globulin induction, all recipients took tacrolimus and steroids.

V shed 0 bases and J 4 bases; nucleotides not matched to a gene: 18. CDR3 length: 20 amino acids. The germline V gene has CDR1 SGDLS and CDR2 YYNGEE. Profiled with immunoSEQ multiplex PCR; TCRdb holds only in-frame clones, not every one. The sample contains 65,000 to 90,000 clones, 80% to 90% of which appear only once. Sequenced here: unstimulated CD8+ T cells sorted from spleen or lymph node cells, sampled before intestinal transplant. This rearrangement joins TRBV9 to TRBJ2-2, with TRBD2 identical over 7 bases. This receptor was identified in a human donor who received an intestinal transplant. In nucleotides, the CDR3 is TGTGCCAGCAGCGTAGATCAGGGACTAAGCTGGGCCGGGGGCACCGGGGAGCTGTTTTTT. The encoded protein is CASSVDQGLSWAGGTGELFF.